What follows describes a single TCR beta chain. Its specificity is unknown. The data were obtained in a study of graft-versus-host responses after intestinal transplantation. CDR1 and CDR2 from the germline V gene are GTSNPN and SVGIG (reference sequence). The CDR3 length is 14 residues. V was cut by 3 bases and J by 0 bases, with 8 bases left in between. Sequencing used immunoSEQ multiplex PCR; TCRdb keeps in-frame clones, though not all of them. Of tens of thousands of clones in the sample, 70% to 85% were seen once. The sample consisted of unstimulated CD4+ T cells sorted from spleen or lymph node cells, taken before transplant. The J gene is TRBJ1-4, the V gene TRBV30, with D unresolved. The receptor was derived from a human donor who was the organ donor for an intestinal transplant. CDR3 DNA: TGTGCCTGGAGACCTGCGGCAACTAATGAAAAACTGTTTTTT. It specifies CAWRPAATNEKLFF.